This TCR beta chain originates from a study of shared clonotypes between healthy human individuals. V trimming: 2 bases; J trimming: 0 bases; junction bases outside the gene matches: 3. CDR1 is SGHTS and CDR2 is YDEGEE in the germline V gene. The CDR3 consists of 15 residues. TCRdb's table, derived via immunoSEQ multiplex PCR, lists solely in-frame clones and lacks some. There are under 2,500,000 clones in the sample; roughly 95% occur only once, and less than 0.15% lies in the top ten. Sequenced sample: naive CD4+ T cells sorted from blood. The subset is: CD45RA+ positively selected. The sequence was obtained from a young man in good health. The chain uses TRBV5-8 and TRBJ2-7; 9 bases are a match to TRBD1. The CDR3 DNA follows: TGTGCCAGCAGCTTTGGGACAGGGATCTCCTACGAGCAGTACTTC. It codes for CASSFGTGISYEQYF.